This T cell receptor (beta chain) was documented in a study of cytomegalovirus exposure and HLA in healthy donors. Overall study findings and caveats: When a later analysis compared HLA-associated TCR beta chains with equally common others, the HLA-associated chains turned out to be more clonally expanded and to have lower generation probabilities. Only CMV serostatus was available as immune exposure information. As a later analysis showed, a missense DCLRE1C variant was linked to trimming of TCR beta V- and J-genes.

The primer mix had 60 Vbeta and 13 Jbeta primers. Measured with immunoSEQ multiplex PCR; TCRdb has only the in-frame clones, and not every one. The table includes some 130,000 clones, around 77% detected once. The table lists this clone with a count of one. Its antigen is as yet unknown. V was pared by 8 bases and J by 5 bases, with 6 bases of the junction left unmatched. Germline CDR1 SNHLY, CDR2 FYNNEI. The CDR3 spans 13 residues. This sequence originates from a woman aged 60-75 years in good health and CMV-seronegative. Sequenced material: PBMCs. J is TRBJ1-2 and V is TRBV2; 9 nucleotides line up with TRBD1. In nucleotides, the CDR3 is TGTGCCAGCGGATATGGACAGGGGTATGGCTACACCTTC. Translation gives CASGYGQGYGYTF.